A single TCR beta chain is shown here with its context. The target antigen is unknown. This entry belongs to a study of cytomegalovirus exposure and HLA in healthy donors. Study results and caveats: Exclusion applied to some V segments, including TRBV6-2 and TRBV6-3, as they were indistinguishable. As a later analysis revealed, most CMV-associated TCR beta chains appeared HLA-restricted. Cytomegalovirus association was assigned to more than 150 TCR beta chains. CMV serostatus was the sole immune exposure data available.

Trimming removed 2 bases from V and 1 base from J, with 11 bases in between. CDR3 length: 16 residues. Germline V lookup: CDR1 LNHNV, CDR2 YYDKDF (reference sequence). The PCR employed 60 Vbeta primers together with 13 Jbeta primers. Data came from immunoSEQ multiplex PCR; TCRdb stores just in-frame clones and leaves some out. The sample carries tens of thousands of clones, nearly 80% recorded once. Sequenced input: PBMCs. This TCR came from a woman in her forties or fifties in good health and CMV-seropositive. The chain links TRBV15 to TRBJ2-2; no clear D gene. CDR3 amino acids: CATSRTGLGNTGELFF. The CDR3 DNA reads TGTGCCACCAGCAGAACGGGTCTGGGGAACACCGGGGAGCTGTTTTTT.